The T cell receptor beta chain under discussion was sequenced for a study of PD-1 blockade in classical Hodgkin lymphoma. CDR1 and CDR2 (germline): ENHRY, SYGVKD. Trimming removed 2 bases from V and 1 base from J; junction bases left unmatched: 2. The CDR3 consists of 14 residues. Measured with immunoSEQ multiplex PCR; TCRdb has only the in-frame clones, and not every one. The sample lists roughly 23,000 clones, more than 90% occurring once. Time point given: newly diagnosed, previously untreated cHL patient sample. Researchers used magnetic negative selection to pull out pure CD4+ T cells from thawed PBMCs.

V is TRBV10-3 and J is TRBJ2-7, with 7 bases identical to TRBD2. The sample was CD4+ T cells from blood. This TCR derives from a human donor with classical Hodgkin lymphoma. CDR3 nucleotides: TGTGCCATCAGTGAGCTAGCGGCGTCCTACGAGCAGTACTTC. Translated, it gives CAISELAASYEQYF.